Presented here are 22 T cell receptor beta chains from one specimen sequenced in a study of T cells in localized non-small cell lung cancer (dated by TCRdb to the early 2020s). The library was built by means of the immunoSEQ multiplex PCR assay. Held by TCRdb, this immuneACCESS table contains in-frame sequences only and omits some clones. Under half of the omission traces to an unresolved V gene where checked; the cause of the rest is unknown. The sample table shows 40,000 to 60,000 clones, and approximately 81% are seen once. 15% to 20% of the sample comes from the top ten. This material consisted of peripheral blood mononuclear cells, taken before any cancer treatment. The source of these receptors is a man aged 40 to 70 with stage III lung adenocarcinoma.

The V gene is TRBV9, the J gene TRBJ2-2; perhaps D is TRBD1 or TRBD2 (5 bases each). The ends were cut back, 3 bases at V and 6 bases at J, with 15 bases in the middle. Germline loops: CDR1 SGDLS, CDR2 YYNGEE. This CDR3 has 15 residues. CDR3 region: CASSARDLWAGELFF. CDR3 DNA sequence: TGTGCCAGCAGCGCTCGGGACCTCTGGGCCGGGGAGCTGTTTTTT.

The chain is built from TRBV7-6 and TRBJ2-1, with 10 nucleotides matching TRBD1. CDR1 is SGHVS and CDR2 is FNYEAQ in the germline V gene. The J segment lost 8 bases and the V segment lost 5 bases, leaving 9 bases of the junction unmatched. This CDR3 has 15 residues. CDR3 sequence reads: CASSLDRGVLYEQFF. The CDR3 coding sequence is TGTGCCAGCAGCCTGGACAGGGGGGTTCTGTATGAGCAGTTCTTC.

The chain has TRBV2 and TRBJ2-7, with TRBD2 as a possible D gene (6 bases). The CDR3 extends over 14 amino acids. Germline CDR1 reads SNHLY; CDR2 reads FYNNEI. Trimming took 6 bases from V and 1 from J, leaving 13 bases between them. CDR3 region: CASSIFSGSYEQYF. CDR3 bases: TGTGCCAGCAGCATATTTAGCGGATCCTACGAGCAGTACTTC.

By share, this clone ranks as medium-sized. The chain couples TRBV5-6 to TRBJ2-2, with a tentative D call TRBD1 (5 bases). The CDR3 is 16 amino acids. V lost 0 bases to trimming and J lost 5 bases, with 14 bases between them. CDR1 SGHDT and CDR2 YYEEEE come from the germline V gene. This chain's CDR3 is CASSLAGRVGTGELFF. Here the CDR3 DNA reads TGTGCCAGCAGCTTGGCCGGCAGGGTGGGAACCGGGGAGCTGTTTTTT.

The chain is built from TRBV18 and TRBJ1-1; 9 nucleotides match TRBD1. The V gene's germline CDR1 is KGHSH and CDR2 LQKENI. V was pared by 5 bases and J by 7 bases, with 11 bases of the junction left unmatched. The CDR3 length is 15 residues. The CDR3 is CASSERQGVGGEAFF. The CDR3 nucleotides read TGTGCCAGCTCAGAGAGACAGGGGGTGGGCGGTGAAGCTTTCTTT.

The V gene is TRBV4-1, the J gene TRBJ2-5; D perhaps matches TRBD2 (7 bases). This CDR3 region has 17 residues. Trimming stripped 3 bases from V and 5 bases from J, with 22 bases between. Germline loops: CDR1 MGHRA, CDR2 YSYEKL. CDR3 sequence reads: CASSQGPEGGGGETQYF. CDR3 bases: TGCGCCAGCAGCCAGGGGCCCGAGGGGGGGGGCGGTGAGACCCAGTACTTC.

The CDR3 region has the DNA TGTGCCAGCAGTGAATCCCCCTCCTACGAGCAGTACTTC. Its protein product is CASSESPSYEQYF. J is TRBJ2-7 and V is TRBV2; D not resolved. The V gene lost 2 bases and the J gene lost 0 bases, with 5 bases spanning the gap. The germline V gene has CDR1 SNHLY and CDR2 FYNNEI. The CDR3 contains 13 residues.

The rearrangement joins TRBV10-3 to TRBJ2-2; D possibly corresponds to TRBD1 (5 bases). V shed 2 bases and J shed 0 bases, with 13 bases lying between them. CDR1 is ENHRY and CDR2 is SYGVKD in the germline V gene. CDR3 length: 17 amino acids. DNA of the CDR3: TGTGCCATCAGTGAGGGAGTTCCAGGGTCGAACACCGGGGAGCTGTTTTTT. Translation gives CAISEGVPGSNTGELFF.

The chain is built from TRBV7-2 and TRBJ2-3; 7 bases are a match to TRBD2. The germline V gene encodes CDR1 SGHTA and CDR2 FQGNSA. This CDR3 has 16 residues. The ends lost 1 base at V and 2 bases at J; junction bases unmatched: 6. The CDR3 DNA reads TGTGCCAGCAGCTTAGACGGCGGGGGTCCCACAGATACGCAGTATTTT. Its protein is CASSLDGGGPTDTQYF.

The gene calls are TRBV9 and TRBJ2-1; D gene ambiguous. This CDR3 has 14 residues. Germline V gene data show CDR1 as SGDLS and CDR2 as YYNGEE. V shed 4 bases and J shed 5 bases, with 13 bases lying between them. The CDR3 region has the DNA TGTGCCAGCAGCCCCCGGCAGAGAGACAATGAGCAGTTCTTC. It is translated as CASSPRQRDNEQFF. Full variable domain (missing parts from reference TRBV9 and TRBJ2-1): DSGVTQTPKHLITATGQRVTLRCSPRSGDLSVYWYQQSLDQGLQFLIQYYNGEERAKGNILERFSAQQFPDLHSELNLSSLELGDSALYFCASSPRQRDNEQFFGPGTRLTVL.

The chain links TRBV5-1 to TRBJ2-3; 10 bases align to TRBD1. This CDR3 is 16 amino acids long. The V gene end was trimmed by 0 bases and the J gene end by 2 bases; junction bases not matched to a gene: 3. CDR1 is SGHRS and CDR2 is YFSETQ in the germline V gene. The CDR3 DNA sequence: TGCGCCAGCAGCTTGGTGGGACAGGGGATCACAGATACGCAGTATTTT. Residues: CASSLVGQGITDTQYF.

This chain uses TRBV10-2 with TRBJ2-5; no clear D. Per the germline V gene, CDR1 is WSHSY and CDR2 is SAAADI. The V and J ends lost 8 bases and 1 base respectively, with 8 bases between them. This CDR3 region has 12 residues. The CDR3 nucleotides are TGCGCCAGCGGCCAGATCCAAGAGACCCAGTACTTC. Translation gives CASGQIQETQYF.

The chain has TRBV11-2 and TRBJ2-1, with a tentative D call TRBD1 (6 bases). Deletions cut 7 bases from V and 9 bases from J, with 19 bases between. The CDR3 sequence is 14 residues long. Germline V lookup: CDR1 SGHAT, CDR2 FQNNGV. The CDR3 sequence: CASNPGHISSEQFF. As DNA, the CDR3 is TGTGCCAGCAACCCGGGACACATAAGCAGTGAGCAGTTCTTC.

This chain links TRBV9 with TRBJ2-3; D call uncertain. Trimming removed 0 bases from V and 4 bases from J, with 9 bases in between. Germline values: CDR1 SGDLS, CDR2 YYNGEE. CDR3 length: 14 residues. Here the CDR3 reads CASSVEVLADTQYF. DNA of the CDR3: TGTGCCAGCAGCGTAGAGGTCCTGGCAGATACGCAGTATTTT.

The chain recombines TRBV5-8 with TRBJ2-4, with TRBD1 identical over 8 bases. Germline V gene lookup returns CDR1 SGHTS and CDR2 YDEGEE. The CDR3 spans 14 residues. V dropped 4 bases and J dropped 6; count of bases not matched to a gene: 6. The CDR3 DNA follows: TGTGCCAGCAGCGGGGGACAGGTGGGAAACATTCAGTACTTC. This translates into CASSGGQVGNIQYF.

The chain has TRBV19 and TRBJ2-1; D gene ambiguous. This CDR3 has 13 amino acids. Trimming pared 3 bases from V and 3 bases from J, leaving 6 bases between. Looked up from germline, CDR1 is LNHDA and CDR2 is SQIVND (reference sequence). The DNA for the CDR3 is TGTGCCAGTAGTATGATACTCTACAATGAGCAGTTCTTC. Translated: CASSMILYNEQFF. Full variable domain (remainder filled in from reference TRBV19 and TRBJ2-1): DGGITQSPKYLFRKEGQNVTLSCEQNLNHDAMYWYRQDPGQGLRLIYYSQIVNDFQKGDIAEGYSVSREKKESFPLTVTSAQKNPTAFYLCASSMILYNEQFFGPGTRLTVL.

The rearrangement joins TRBV2 to TRBJ1-1; D remains unclear. Trimming took 8 bases from V and 0 from J, leaving 16 bases between them. CDR1 SNHLY and CDR2 FYNNEI come from the germline V gene. CDR3 length: 15 amino acids. For the CDR3, the DNA is TGTGCCAGCCTTAAAGAGAGGCAGGTGAACACTGAAGCTTTCTTT. This translates into CASLKERQVNTEAFF.

The chain carries TRBV4-3 and TRBJ1-5, with 7 bases lining up with TRBD1. There are 15 residues in the CDR3. Germline V gene data show CDR1 as LGHNA and CDR2 as YSLEER. The junction had 5 bases not matched to a gene; V was cut back by 3 bases and J by 3 bases. The CDR3: CASSQTGNSNQPQHF. Here the CDR3 DNA reads TGCGCCAGCAGCCAGACAGGGAATTCCAATCAGCCCCAGCATTTT.

This clone was detected only once. The chain joins TRBV5-1 to TRBJ2-5; possible D gene TRBD2, 6 bases. This CDR3 has 14 amino acids. Trimming pared 2 bases from V and 1 base from J, leaving 9 bases between. Germline V gene sequence: CDR1 SGHRS, CDR2 YFSETQ. CDR3 protein: CASSLTGSQETQYF. The CDR3, as DNA: TGCGCCAGCAGCTTAACCGGGAGCCAAGAGACCCAGTACTTC.

The chain carries TRBV30 and TRBJ2-2; possibly TRBD2 for D (5 bases). V was clipped by 0 bases and J by 0 bases, with 20 bases between them. Per the germline V gene, CDR1 is GTSNPN and CDR2 is SVGIG (reference sequence). CDR3 size: 19 residues. CDR3 amino acids: CAWSVLRGERTSNTGELFF. CDR3 in DNA: TGTGCCTGGAGTGTACTCCGTGGCGAGCGGACTTCGAACACCGGGGAGCTGTTTTTT. The whole variable domain, remainder taken from reference TRBV30 and TRBJ2-2, is SQTIHQWPATLVQPVGSPLSLECTVEGTSNPNLYWYRQAAGRGLQLLFYSVGIGQISSEVPQNLSASRPQDRQFILSSKKLLLSDSGFYLCAWSVLRGERTSNTGELFFGEGSRLTVL.

The chain is built from TRBV7-6 and TRBJ2-7, with TRBD2 matching over 8 bases. V lost 5 bases to trimming and J lost 6 bases; unmatched junction nucleotides: 9. The CDR3 covers 14 residues. Germline CDR1 reads SGHVS; CDR2 reads FNYEAQ. CDR3 region: CASSLSGDQAEQYF. DNA for the CDR3: TGTGCCAGCAGCCTTAGCGGGGACCAGGCCGAGCAGTACTTC. The complete variable domain, with remaining parts taken from reference TRBV7-6 and TRBJ2-7, reads GAGVSQSPRYKVTKRGQDVALRCDPISGHVSLYWYRQALGQGPEFLTYFNYEAQQDKSGLPNDRFSAERPEGSISTLTIQRTEQRDSAMYRCASSLSGDQAEQYFGPGTRLTVT.

With regard to this clone: This CDR3 is also generated by other DNA sequences in the sample. The genes are TRBV6-5 and TRBJ2-2; tentative D call: TRBD1 (6 bases). This CDR3 is 13 amino acids long. Trimming cost V 6 bases and J 4 bases, with 9 bases left between them. Germline loops: CDR1 MNHEY, CDR2 SVGAGI. The CDR3 spells CASSGTSTGELFF. CDR3 nucleotides: TGTGCCAGCAGCGGGACATCCACCGGGGAGCTGTTTTTT.